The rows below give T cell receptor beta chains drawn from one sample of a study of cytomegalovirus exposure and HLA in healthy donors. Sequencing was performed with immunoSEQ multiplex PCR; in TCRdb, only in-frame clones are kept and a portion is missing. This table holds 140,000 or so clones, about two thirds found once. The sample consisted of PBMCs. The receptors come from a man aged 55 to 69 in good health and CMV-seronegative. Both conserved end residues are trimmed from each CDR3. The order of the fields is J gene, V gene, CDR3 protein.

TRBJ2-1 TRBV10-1 ASSESLGLAQF
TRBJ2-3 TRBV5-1 ASSFKTGRTDTQY
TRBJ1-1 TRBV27 ASSVRGLDTEAF
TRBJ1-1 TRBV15 ATSSRQGNREAF
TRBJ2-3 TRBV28 ASSLRYRGLPDTQY
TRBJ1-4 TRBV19 ASSDRSREKLF
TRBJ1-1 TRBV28 ASSLSRMNTEAF
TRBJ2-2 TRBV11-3 ASSFSGRTGELF
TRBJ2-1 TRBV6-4 ASSIDRGEQLV
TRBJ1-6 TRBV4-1 ASSQGTGALSSYNSPLH
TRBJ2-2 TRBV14 ASSQILGLAGGPRTGELF
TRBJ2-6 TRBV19 ASSIKAAVLALGANVLT
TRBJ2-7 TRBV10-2 ASSESELSSYEQY
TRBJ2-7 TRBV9 ASSVGAWGTGRQQY
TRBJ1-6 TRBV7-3 ASSSTPGQNSPLH
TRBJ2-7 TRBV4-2 ASSQAGVTYEQY
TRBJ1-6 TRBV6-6 ASSYFRTDNSPLH
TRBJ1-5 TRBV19 ASSGGQDSNQPQH
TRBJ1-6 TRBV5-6 ASSYQGTGNSPLH
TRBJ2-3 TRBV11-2 ASSHMAQY
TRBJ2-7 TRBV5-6 ASSSSGTAVYEQY
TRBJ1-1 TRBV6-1 ASRPPGGHTEAF
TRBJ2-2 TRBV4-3 ASGRVINTGELF
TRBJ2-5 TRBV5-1 ASSLAIDARETQY